Following are 13 T cell receptor beta chains from one sample sequenced in a study of blood T cell repertoires in COVID-19. TCRdb's copy holds only in-frame clones and misses some; the assay was immunoSEQ multiplex PCR. The sample lists 150,000 to 250,000 clones, roughly 94% occurring once. Sequenced input: peripheral blood. Source of these receptors: a man aged 25-45 years with COVID-19, enrolled during active disease.

V is TRBV2 and J is TRBJ1-2, with TRBD1 as a possible D gene (5 bases). Per the germline V gene, CDR1 is SNHLY and CDR2 is FYNNEI. The CDR3 runs 14 residues. Trimming took off 7 bases at V and 7 bases at J, with 19 bases between the two ends. In DNA form, the CDR3 reads TGTGCCAGCACTATGGGGGGTTCGGGAGTTGGCTACACCTTC. Amino acids: CASTMGGSGVGYTF.

J is TRBJ2-2 and V is TRBV4-1; weak D call: TRBD2 (6 bases). Between the trimmed V and J ends, which lost 3 bases and 8 bases, there was a span of 16 bases. Germline CDR1 reads MGHRA; CDR2 reads YSYEKL. This CDR3 comprises 15 residues. CDR3 nucleotide sequence: TGCGCCAGCAGCCAGACGGGGGTTGGGGTAGGGGAGCTGTTTTTT. Translation: CASSQTGVGVGELFF.

The rearrangement links TRBV19 to TRBJ2-5; D is possibly TRBD1 (6 bases). CDR3 size: 13 residues. The germline V gene encodes CDR1 LNHDA and CDR2 SQIVND (reference sequence). V was clipped by 6 bases and J by 5 bases, with 13 bases between them. This CDR3 reads CASRRAQGETQYF. The CDR3 DNA sequence: TGTGCCAGTAGAAGAGCACAGGGTGAGACCCAGTACTTC.

The rearrangement uses TRBV4-1 and TRBJ1-6; D perhaps matches TRBD1 (6 bases). Germline assignment: CDR1 MGHRA and CDR2 YSYEKL. The CDR3 covers 15 residues. V was pared by 1 base and J by 4 bases, with 8 bases between. The CDR3 protein is CASSQGTAYNSPLHF. CDR3 nucleotide sequence: TGCGCCAGCAGCCAAGGGACAGCGTATAATTCACCCCTCCACTTT.

The V and J genes are TRBV5-1 and TRBJ1-3, with D uncertain. Germline V gene sequence: CDR1 SGHRS, CDR2 YFSETQ. The ends were cut back, 9 bases at V and 4 bases at J, with 17 bases in the middle. The CDR3 has 14 amino acids. The CDR3 nucleotides are TGCGCCACCTCAATTGGAGGCGACGGAAACACCATATATTTT. Translation gives CATSIGGDGNTIYF.

The chain is built from TRBV11-2 and TRBJ1-1, with D unresolved. Trimming cost V 2 bases and J 2 bases, with 6 bases left between them. CDR3 length: 13 amino acids. The germline CDR1 and CDR2 sequences are SGHAT and FQNNGV. CDR3 residues: CASSLSLNTEAFF. CDR3 nucleotides: TGTGCCAGCAGCTTATCCCTAAACACTGAAGCTTTCTTT.

A few counts support this clone. V usage is TRBV6-5 and J usage is TRBJ1-2; D is uncertain. The CDR3 spans 13 residues. V was clipped by 0 bases and J by 3 bases, with 5 bases between them. CDR1 is MNHEY and CDR2 is SVGAGI in the germline V gene. The CDR3 DNA follows: TGTGCCAGCAGTTACTCGAGGGACTATGGCTACACCTTC. It encodes CASSYSRDYGYTF.

This chain connects TRBV12-5 to TRBJ1-4, with D tentatively TRBD1 (6 bases). The CDR3 extends over 15 amino acids. Trimming stripped 6 bases from V and 0 bases from J, with 11 bases between. CDR1 and CDR2 (germline): LGHNT, FRNRAP. This CDR3 reads CASGRDTSTNEKLFF. Here the CDR3 DNA reads TGTGCTAGTGGGAGGGACACCTCAACTAATGAAAAACTGTTTTTT.

The chain recombines TRBV5-4 with TRBJ1-2; no clear D gene. Trimming stripped 4 bases from V and 0 bases from J, with 13 bases between. The germline gives CDR1 SGHNT, CDR2 YYREEE (reference sequence). The CDR3 totals 15 residues. The DNA for the CDR3 is TGTGCCAGCAGCCCCTCGGGAGCTTCTAACTATGGCTACACCTTC. The encoded protein is CASSPSGASNYGYTF.

This clone was counted between two and nine times. The rearrangement uses TRBV5-4 and TRBJ2-3, with TRBD2 matching 13 bases. This CDR3 comprises 16 residues. Germline values: CDR1 SGHNT, CDR2 YYREEE (reference sequence). Unmatched junction bases numbered 4, after V lost 4 bases and J lost 2 bases. DNA for the CDR3: TGTGCCAGCAGCCCTGGACTAGCGGGGGTCACAGATACGCAGTATTTT. It codes for CASSPGLAGVTDTQYF.

This clone was recorded only once. This chain uses TRBV10-3 with TRBJ2-7, with 10 bases that match TRBD1. The J segment lost 3 bases and the V segment lost 4 bases, leaving 6 bases of the junction unmatched. The CDR3 covers 15 residues. Germline V lookup: CDR1 ENHRY, CDR2 SYGVKD. CDR3 coding DNA: TGTGCCATCAGTGGATCCGGGACAGGGGTCTACGAGCAGTACTTC. Protein sequence: CAISGSGTGVYEQYF.

The rearrangement joins TRBV5-1 to TRBJ2-2; 8 bases line up with TRBD1. Germline lookup yields CDR1 SGHRS and CDR2 YFSETQ. The V and J ends lost 4 bases and 3 bases, in that order; junction bases with no gene match: 5. The CDR3 covers 15 residues. CDR3 region: CASSTGQGDTGELFF. CDR3 in DNA: TGCGCCAGCAGCACCGGACAGGGCGACACCGGGGAGCTGTTTTTT.

The chain joins TRBV29-1 to TRBJ2-7; 9 bases map to TRBD1. The junction had 4 bases not matched to a gene; V was cut back by 7 bases and J by 3 bases. The CDR3 runs 12 residues. Germline V gene sequence: CDR1 SQVTM, CDR2 ANQGSEA. CDR3 region: CSAGQGIYEQYF. The CDR3 DNA is TGCAGCGCCGGACAGGGGATCTACGAGCAGTACTTC.